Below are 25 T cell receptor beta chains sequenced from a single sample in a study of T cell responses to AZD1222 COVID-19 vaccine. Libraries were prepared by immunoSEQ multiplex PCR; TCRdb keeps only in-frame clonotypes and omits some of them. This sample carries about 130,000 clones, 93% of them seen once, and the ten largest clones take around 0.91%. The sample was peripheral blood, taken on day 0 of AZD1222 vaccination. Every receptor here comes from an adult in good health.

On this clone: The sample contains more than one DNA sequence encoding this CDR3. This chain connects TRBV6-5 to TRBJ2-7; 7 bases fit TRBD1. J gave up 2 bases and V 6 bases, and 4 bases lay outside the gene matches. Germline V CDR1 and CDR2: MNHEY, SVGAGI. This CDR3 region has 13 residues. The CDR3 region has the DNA TGTGCCAGCAGGACCGGGACAGCCTACGAGCAGTACTTC. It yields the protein CASRTGTAYEQYF.

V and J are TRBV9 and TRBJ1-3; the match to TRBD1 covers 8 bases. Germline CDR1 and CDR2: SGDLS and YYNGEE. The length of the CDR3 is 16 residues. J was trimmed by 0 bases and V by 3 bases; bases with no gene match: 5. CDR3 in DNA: TGTGCCAGCAGCGACCGACAGGGGCACTCTGGAAACACCATATATTTT. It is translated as CASSDRQGHSGNTIYF.

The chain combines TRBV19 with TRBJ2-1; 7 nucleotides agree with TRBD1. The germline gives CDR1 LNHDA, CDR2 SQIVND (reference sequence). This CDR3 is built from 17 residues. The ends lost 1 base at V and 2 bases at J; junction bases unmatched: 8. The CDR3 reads CASSIAGTDYAYNEQFF. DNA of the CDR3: TGTGCCAGTAGTATAGCCGGGACAGATTACGCCTACAATGAGCAGTTCTTC.

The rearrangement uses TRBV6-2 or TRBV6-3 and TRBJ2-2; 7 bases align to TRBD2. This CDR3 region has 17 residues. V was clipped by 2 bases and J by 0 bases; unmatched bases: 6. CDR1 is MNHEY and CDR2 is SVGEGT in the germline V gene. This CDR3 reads CASSYRRAGANTGELFF. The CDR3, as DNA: TGTGCCAGCAGTTACCGGCGGGCGGGGGCGAACACCGGGGAGCTGTTTTTT.

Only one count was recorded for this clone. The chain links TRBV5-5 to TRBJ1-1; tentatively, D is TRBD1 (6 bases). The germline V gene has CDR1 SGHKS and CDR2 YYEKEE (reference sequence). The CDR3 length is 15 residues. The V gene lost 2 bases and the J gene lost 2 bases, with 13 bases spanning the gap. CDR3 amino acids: CASSLTGTSNTEAFF. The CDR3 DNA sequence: TGTGCCAGCAGCTTAACCGGGACATCTAACACTGAAGCTTTCTTT.

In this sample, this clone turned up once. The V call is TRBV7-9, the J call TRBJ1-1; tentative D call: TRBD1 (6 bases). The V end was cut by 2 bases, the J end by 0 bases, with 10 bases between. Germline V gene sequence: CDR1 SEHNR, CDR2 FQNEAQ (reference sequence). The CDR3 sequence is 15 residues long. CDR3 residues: CASSLNRAVNTEAFF. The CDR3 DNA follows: TGTGCCAGCAGCTTAAACAGGGCAGTGAACACTGAAGCTTTCTTT.

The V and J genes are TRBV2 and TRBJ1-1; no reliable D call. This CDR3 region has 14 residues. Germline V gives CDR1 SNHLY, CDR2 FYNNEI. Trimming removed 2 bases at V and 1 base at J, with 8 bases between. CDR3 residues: CASSERAGNTEAFF. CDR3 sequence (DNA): TGTGCCAGCAGTGAAAGGGCAGGGAACACTGAAGCTTTCTTT.

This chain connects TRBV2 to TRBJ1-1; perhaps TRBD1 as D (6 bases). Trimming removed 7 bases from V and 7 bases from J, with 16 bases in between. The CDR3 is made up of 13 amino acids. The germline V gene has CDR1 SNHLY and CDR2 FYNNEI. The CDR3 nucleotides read TGTGCCAGCAAGGGGGGAGGTTGGAGTGAAGCTTTCTTT. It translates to CASKGGGWSEAFF. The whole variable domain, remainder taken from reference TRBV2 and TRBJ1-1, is EPEVTQTPSHQVTQMGQEVILRCVPISNHLYFYWYRQILGQKVEFLVSFYNNEISEKSEIFDDQFSVERPDGSNFTLKIRSTKLEDSAMYFCASKGGGWSEAFFGQGTRLTVV.

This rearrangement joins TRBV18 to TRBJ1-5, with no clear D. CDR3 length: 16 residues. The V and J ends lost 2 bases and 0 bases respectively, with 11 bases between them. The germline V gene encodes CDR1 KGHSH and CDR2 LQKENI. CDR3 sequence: CASSPNAMGSNQPQHF. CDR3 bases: TGTGCCAGCTCACCAAACGCGATGGGTAGCAATCAGCCCCAGCATTTT. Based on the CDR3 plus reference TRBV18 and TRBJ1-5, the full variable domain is NAGVMQNPRHLVRRRGQEARLRCSPMKGHSHVYWYRQLPEEGLKFMVYLQKENIIDESGMPKERFSAEFPKEGPSILRIQQVVRGDSAAYFCASSPNAMGSNQPQHFGDGTRLSIL.

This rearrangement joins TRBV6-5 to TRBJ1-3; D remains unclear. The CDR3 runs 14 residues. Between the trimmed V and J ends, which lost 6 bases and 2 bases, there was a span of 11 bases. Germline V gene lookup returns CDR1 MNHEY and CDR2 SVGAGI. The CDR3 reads CASSPADPGNTIYF. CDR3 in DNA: TGTGCCAGCAGCCCAGCCGACCCTGGAAACACCATATATTTT.

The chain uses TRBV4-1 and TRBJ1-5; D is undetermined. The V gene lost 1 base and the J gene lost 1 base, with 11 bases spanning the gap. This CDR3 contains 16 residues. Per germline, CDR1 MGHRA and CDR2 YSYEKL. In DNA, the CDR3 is TGCGCCAGCAGCCAAGGGGCGGGTTTGAGCAATCAGCCCCAGCATTTT. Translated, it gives CASSQGAGLSNQPQHF.

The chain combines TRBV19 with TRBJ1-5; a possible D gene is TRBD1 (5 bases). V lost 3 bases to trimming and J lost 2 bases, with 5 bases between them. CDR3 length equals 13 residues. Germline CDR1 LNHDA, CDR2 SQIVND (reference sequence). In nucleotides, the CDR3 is TGTGCCAGTAGTATGGGGGGCAATCAGCCCCAGCATTTT. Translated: CASSMGGNQPQHF. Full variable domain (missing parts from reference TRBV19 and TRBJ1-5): DGGITQSPKYLFRKEGQNVTLSCEQNLNHDAMYWYRQDPGQGLRLIYYSQIVNDFQKGDIAEGYSVSREKKESFPLTVTSAQKNPTAFYLCASSMGGNQPQHFGDGTRLSIL.

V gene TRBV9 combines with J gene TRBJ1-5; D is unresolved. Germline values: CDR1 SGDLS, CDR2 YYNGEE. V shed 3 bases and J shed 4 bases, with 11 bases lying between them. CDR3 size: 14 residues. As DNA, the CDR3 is TGTGCCAGCAGCGAGGGCCTTCGGAATCAGCCCCAGCATTTT. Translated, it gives CASSEGLRNQPQHF.

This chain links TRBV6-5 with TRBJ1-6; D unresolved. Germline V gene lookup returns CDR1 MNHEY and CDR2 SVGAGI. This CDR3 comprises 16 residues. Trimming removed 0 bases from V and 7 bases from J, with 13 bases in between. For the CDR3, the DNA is TGTGCCAGCAGTTACTCGAAGGGTCTGGGAAATTCACCCCTCCACTTT. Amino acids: CASSYSKGLGNSPLHF.

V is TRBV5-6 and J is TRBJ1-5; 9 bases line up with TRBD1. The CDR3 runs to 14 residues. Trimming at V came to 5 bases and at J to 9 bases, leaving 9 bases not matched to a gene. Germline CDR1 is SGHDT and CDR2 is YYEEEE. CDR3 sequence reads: CASSLRDRESPQHF. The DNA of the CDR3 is TGTGCCAGCAGTCTCCGGGACAGGGAGTCGCCCCAGCATTTT.

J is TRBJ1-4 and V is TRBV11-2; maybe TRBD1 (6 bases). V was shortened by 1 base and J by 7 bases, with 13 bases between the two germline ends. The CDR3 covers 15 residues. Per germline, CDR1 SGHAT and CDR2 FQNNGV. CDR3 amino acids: CASSLGGALGEKLFF. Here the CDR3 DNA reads TGTGCCAGCAGCTTAGGGGGGGCGCTTGGTGAAAAACTGTTTTTT.

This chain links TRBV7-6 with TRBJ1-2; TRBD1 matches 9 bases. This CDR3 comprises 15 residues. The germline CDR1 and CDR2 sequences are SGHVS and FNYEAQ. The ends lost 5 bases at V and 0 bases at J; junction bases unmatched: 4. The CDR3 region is CASSKTGGPNYGYTF. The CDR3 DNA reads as TGTGCCAGCAGCAAAACAGGGGGCCCTAACTATGGCTACACCTTC.

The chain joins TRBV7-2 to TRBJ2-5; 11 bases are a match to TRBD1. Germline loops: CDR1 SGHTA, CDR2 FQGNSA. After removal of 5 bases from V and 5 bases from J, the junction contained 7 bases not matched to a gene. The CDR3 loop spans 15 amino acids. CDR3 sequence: CASSRGQGAVETQYF. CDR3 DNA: TGTGCCAGCAGCCGCGGACAGGGGGCGGTGGAGACCCAGTACTTC.

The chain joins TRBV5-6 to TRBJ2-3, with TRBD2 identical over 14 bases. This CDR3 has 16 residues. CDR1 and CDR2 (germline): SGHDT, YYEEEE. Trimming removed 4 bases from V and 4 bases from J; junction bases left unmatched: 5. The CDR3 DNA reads TGTGCCAGCAGCCTGACTAGCGGGGGGGCAGCAGATACGCAGTATTTT. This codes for CASSLTSGGAADTQYF.

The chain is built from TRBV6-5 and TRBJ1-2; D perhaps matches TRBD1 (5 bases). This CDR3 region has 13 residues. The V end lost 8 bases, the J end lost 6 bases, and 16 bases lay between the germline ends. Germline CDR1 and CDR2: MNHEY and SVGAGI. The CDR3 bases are TGTGCCAGCCTTCATCTCGCGGGGGATGGCTACACCTTC. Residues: CASLHLAGDGYTF.

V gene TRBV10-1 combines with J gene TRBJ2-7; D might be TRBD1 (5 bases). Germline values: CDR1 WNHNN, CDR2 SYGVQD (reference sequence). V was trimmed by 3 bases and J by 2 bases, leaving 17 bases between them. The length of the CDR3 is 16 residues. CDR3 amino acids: CASSDSGHPNPYEQYF. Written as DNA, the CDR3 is TGCGCCAGCAGTGACTCCGGACATCCCAACCCCTACGAGCAGTACTTC.

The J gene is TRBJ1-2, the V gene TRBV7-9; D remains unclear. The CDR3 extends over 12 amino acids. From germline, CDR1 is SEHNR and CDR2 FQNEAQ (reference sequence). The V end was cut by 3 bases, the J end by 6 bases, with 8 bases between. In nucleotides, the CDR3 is TGTGCCAGCAGCTTTTTAGACGATGGCTACACCTTC. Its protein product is CASSFLDDGYTF.

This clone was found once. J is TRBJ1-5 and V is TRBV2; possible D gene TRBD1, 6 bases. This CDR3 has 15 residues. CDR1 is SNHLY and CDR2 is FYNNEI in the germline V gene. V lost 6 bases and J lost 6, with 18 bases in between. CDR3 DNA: TGTGCCAGCAGGCCCTTGGGGGGGCGAGGTCAGCCCCAGCATTTT. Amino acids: CASRPLGGRGQPQHF.

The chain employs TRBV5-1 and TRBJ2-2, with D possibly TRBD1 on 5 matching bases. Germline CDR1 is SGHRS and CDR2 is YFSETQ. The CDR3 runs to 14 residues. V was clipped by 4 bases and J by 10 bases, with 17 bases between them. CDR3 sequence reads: CASSPRRVSEELFF. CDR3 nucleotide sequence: TGCGCCAGCAGCCCCCGCAGGGTGTCGGAGGAGCTGTTTTTT. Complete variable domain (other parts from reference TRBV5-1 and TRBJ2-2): KAGVTQTPRYLIKTRGQQVTLSCSPISGHRSVSWYQQTPGQGLQFLFEYFSETQRNKGNFPGRFSGRQFSNSRSEMNVSTLELGDSALYLCASSPRRVSEELFFGEGSRLTVL.

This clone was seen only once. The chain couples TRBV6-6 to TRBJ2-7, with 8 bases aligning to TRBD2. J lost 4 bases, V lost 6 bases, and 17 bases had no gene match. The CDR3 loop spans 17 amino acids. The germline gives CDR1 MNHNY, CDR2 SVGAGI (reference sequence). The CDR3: CASSRVVGAGAAYEQYF. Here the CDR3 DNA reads TGTGCCAGCAGCCGAGTGGTTGGAGCGGGGGCAGCGTACGAGCAGTACTTC.